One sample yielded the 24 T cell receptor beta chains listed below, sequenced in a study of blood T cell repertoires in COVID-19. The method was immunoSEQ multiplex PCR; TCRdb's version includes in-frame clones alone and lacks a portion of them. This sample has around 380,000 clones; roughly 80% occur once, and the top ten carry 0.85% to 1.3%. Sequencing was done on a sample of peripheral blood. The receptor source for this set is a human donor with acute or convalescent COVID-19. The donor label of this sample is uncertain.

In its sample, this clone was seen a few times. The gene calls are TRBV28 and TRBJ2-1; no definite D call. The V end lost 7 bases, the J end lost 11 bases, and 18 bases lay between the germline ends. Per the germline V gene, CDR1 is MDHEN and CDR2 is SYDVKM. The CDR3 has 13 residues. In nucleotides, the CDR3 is TGTGCCAGCACCGTCCTACCATTCTCTCAGCAGTTCTTC. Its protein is CASTVLPFSQQFF.

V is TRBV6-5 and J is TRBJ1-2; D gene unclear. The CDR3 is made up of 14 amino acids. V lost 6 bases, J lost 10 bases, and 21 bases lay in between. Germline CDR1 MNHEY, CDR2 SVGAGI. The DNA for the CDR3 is TGTGCCAGCAGGGTCGCTAAAACCGAGTCGTACTACACCTTC. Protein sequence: CASRVAKTESYYTF.

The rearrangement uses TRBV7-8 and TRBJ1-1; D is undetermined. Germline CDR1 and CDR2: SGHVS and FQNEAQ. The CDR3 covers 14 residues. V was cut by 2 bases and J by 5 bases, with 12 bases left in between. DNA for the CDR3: TGTGCCAGCAGCTTACTGGTTTCCGGGACTGAAGCTTTCTTT. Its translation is CASSLLVSGTEAFF.

The CDR3: CASSIRTGWEQFF. Here the CDR3 DNA reads TGTGCCAGCAGCATCCGGACAGGATGGGAGCAGTTCTTC. The V and J genes are TRBV5-5 and TRBJ2-1, with 7 bases fitting TRBD1. This CDR3 is built from 13 residues. Trimming took 4 bases from V and 10 from J; bases not matched to a gene: 8. The germline V gene has CDR1 SGHKS and CDR2 YYEKEE (reference sequence).

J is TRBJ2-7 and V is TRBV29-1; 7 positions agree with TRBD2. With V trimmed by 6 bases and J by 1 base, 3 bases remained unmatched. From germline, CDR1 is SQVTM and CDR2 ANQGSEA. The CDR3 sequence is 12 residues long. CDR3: CSVGLPSYEQYF. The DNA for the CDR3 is TGCAGCGTGGGACTACCATCCTACGAGCAGTACTTC.

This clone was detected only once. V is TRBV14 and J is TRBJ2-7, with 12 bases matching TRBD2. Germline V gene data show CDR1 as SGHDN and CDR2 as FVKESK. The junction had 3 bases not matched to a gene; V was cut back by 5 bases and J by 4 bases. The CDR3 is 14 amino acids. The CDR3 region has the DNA TGTGCCAGCAGCAAGACTAGCGGGAGTTACGAGCAGTACTTC. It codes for CASSKTSGSYEQYF.

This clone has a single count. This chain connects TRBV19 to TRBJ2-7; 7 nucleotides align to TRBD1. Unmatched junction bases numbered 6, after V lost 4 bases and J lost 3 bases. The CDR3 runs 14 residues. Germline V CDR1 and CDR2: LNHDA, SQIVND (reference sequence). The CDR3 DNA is TGTGCCAGTAGTAAGGGGGCGCTTTTCTACGAGCAGTACTTC. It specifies CASSKGALFYEQYF.

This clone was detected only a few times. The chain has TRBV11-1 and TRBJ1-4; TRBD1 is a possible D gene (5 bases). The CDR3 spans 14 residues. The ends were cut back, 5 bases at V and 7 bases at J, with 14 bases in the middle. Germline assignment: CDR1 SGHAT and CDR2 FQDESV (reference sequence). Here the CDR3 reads CASSDQGLSEKLFF. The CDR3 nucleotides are TGTGCCAGCAGCGACCAGGGACTTAGTGAAAAACTGTTTTTT.

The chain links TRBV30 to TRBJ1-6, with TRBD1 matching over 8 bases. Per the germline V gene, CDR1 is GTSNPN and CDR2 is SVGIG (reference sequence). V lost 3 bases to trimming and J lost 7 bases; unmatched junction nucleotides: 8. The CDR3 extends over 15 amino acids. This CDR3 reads CAWRTGVMGNSPLHF. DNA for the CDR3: TGTGCCTGGAGGACAGGGGTGATGGGAAATTCACCCCTCCACTTT. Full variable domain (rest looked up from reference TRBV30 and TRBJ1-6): SQTIHQWPATLVQPVGSPLSLECTVEGTSNPNLYWYRQAAGRGLQLLFYSVGIGQISSEVPQNLSASRPQDRQFILSSKKLLLSDSGFYLCAWRTGVMGNSPLHFGNGTRLTVT.

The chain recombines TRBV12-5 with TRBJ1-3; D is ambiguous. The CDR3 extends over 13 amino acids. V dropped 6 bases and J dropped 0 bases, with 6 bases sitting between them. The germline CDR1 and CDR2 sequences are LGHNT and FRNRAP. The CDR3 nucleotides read TGTGCTAGTGGCTACAGCTCTGGAAACACCATATATTTT. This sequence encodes CASGYSSGNTIYF. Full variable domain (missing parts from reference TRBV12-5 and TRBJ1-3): DARVTQTPRHKVTEMGQEVTMRCQPILGHNTVFWYRQTMMQGLELLAYFRNRAPLDDSGMPKDRFSAEMPDATLATLKIQPSEPRDSAVYFCASGYSSGNTIYFGEGSWLTVV.

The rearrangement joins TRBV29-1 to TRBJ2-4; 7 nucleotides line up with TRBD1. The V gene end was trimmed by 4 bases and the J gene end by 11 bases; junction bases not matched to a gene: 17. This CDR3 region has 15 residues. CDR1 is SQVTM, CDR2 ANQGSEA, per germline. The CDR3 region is CSVVGKRQGVGVQYF. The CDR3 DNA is TGCAGCGTTGTGGGAAAGAGACAGGGTGTGGGAGTTCAGTACTTC.

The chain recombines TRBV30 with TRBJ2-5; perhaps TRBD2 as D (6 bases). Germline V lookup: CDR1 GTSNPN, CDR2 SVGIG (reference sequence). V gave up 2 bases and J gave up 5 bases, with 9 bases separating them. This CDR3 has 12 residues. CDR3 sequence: CAWSRGRETQYF. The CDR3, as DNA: TGTGCCTGGAGTCGAGGGAGGGAGACCCAGTACTTC.

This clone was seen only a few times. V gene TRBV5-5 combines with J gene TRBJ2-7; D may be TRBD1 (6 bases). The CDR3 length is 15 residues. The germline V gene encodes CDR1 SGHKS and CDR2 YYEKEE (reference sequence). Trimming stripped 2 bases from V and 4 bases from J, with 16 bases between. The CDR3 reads CASSLAGEVPYEQYF. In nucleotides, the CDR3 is TGTGCCAGCAGCTTAGCAGGGGAAGTTCCGTACGAGCAGTACTTC.

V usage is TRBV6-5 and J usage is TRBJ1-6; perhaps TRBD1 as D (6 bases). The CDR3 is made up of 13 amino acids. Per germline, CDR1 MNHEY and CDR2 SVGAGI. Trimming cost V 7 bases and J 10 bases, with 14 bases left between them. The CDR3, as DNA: TGTGCCAGCAATTCGGGAGGGGGGTCACCCCTCCACTTT. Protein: CASNSGGGSPLHF.

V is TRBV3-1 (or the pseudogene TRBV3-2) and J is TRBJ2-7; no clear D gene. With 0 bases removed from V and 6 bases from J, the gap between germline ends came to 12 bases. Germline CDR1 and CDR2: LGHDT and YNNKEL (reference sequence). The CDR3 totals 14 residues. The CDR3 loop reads CASSQDLVDPEQYF. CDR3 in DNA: TGTGCCAGCAGCCAAGACCTGGTAGATCCCGAGCAGTACTTC.

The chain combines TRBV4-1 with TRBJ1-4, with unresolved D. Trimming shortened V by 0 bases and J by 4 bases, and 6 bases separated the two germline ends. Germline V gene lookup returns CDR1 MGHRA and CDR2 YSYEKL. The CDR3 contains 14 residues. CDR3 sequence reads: CASSQDQNNEKLFF. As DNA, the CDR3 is TGCGCCAGCAGCCAAGATCAAAATAATGAAAAACTGTTTTTT.

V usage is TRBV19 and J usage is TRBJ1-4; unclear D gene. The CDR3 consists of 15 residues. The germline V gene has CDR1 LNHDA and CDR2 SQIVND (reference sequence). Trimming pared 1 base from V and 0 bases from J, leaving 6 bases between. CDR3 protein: CASSIGRTTNEKLFF. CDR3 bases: TGTGCCAGTAGTATAGGGCGGACAACTAATGAAAAACTGTTTTTT. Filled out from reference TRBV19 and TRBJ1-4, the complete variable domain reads DGGITQSPKYLFRKEGQNVTLSCEQNLNHDAMYWYRQDPGQGLRLIYYSQIVNDFQKGDIAEGYSVSREKKESFPLTVTSAQKNPTAFYLCASSIGRTTNEKLFFGSGTQLSVL.

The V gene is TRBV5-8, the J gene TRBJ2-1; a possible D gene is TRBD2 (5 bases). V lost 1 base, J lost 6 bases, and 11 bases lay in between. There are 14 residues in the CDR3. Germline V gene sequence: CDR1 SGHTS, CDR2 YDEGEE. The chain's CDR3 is CASSLPWAGNEQFF. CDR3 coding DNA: TGTGCCAGCAGCTTGCCGTGGGCGGGCAATGAGCAGTTCTTC.

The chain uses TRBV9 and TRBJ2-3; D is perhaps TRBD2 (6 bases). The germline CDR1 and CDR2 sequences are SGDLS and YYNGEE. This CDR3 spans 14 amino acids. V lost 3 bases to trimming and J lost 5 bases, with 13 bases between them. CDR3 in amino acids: CASSAKGREDTQYF. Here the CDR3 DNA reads TGTGCCAGCAGCGCAAAGGGGCGGGAAGATACGCAGTATTTT.

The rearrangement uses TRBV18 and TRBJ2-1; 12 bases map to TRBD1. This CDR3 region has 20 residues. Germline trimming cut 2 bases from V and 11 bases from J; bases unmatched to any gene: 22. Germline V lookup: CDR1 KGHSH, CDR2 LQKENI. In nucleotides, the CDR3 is TGTGCCAGCTCACCAAACCGGGACAGGGGGCTTGGCGGGCCGGGTCGGCAGCAGTTCTTC. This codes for CASSPNRDRGLGGPGRQQFF.

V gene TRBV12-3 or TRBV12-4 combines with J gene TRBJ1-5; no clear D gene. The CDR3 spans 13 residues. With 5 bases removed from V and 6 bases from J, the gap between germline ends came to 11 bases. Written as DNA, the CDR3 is TGTGCCAGCAGTCGACTCGTTGGTCAGCCCCAGCATTTT. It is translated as CASSRLVGQPQHF.

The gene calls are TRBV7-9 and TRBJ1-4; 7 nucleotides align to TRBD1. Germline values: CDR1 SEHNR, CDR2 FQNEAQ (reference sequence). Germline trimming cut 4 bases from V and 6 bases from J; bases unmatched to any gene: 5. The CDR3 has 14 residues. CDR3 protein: CASSSGTADEKLFF. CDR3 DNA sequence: TGTGCCAGCAGCTCCGGGACAGCGGATGAAAAACTGTTTTTT.

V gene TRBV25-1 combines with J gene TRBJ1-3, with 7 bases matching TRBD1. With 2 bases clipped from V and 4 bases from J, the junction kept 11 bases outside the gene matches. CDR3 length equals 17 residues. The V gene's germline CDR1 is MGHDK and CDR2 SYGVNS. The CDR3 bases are TGTGCCAGCAGTGAAAATTGGACAGGCCGCCGAGGAAACACCATATATTTT. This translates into CASSENWTGRRGNTIYF. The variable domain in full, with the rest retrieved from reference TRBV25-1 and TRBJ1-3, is EADIYQTPRYLVIGTGKKITLECSQTMGHDKMYWYQQDPGMELHLIHYSYGVNSTEKGDLSSESTVSRIRTEHFPLTLESARPSHTSQYLCASSENWTGRRGNTIYFGEGSWLTVV.

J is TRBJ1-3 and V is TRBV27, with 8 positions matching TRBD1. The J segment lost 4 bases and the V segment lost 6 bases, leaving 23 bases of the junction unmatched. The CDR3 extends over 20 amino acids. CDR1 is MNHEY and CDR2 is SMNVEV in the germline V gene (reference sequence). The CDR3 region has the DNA TGTGCCAGCAGACCCCACCCCTTAACAGGGGGTAAAACCTCCGGAAACACCATATATTTT. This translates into CASRPHPLTGGKTSGNTIYF.